This is a list of T cell receptor beta chains from one sample in a study of blood T cell repertoires in COVID-19. Using immunoSEQ multiplex PCR, the repertoire was profiled, and TCRdb retains in-frame clones only, with some absent. The sample lists about 52,000 clones, roughly 84% occurring once. The source material was peripheral blood. All receptors come from a human donor with active COVID-19. The donor label of this sample is uncertain. The CDR3 runs from the conserved cysteine through the conserved F or W. D genes are given only for firm matches. Size tells how often a clone was seen (once, few, many) or the class of an expanded clone, and some rows leave it out.

d_gene,abundance,v_gene,j_gene,CDR3nt,CDR3aa
TRBD1,-,TRBV27,TRBJ1-5,TGTGCCAGCAGATCAACCGGGACAGGGGACAATCAGCCCCAGCATTTT,CASRSTGTGDNQPQHF
-,-,TRBV7-2,TRBJ2-7,TGTGCCAGCAGCTTAGTTCCCCCCGGGATCTCCTACGAGCAGTACTTC,CASSLVPPGISYEQYF
-,few,TRBV7-2,TRBJ2-1,TGTGCCAGCAGCTTAGCCCGGGGGTGGGGCAATGAGCAGTTCTTC,CASSLARGWGNEQFF
TRBD2,-,TRBV4-3,TRBJ2-2,TGCGCCAGCAGCCAAGGGACAGCGGGGGCCCGTCCCGGGGAGCTGTTTTTT,CASSQGTAGARPGELFF
-,-,TRBV9,TRBJ2-1,TGTGCGACCAGGGGGGCCGGAAATGAGCAGTTCTTC,CATRGAGNEQFF
TRBD2,few,TRBV4-3,TRBJ2-1,TGCGCCAGCAGCCAAGATCTGAAGCGGGGGGTCTATCGATACAATGAGCAGTTCTTC,CASSQDLKRGVYRYNEQFF
-,-,TRBV6-5,TRBJ2-5,TGTGCCAGCAGCCCCGGTGGAGGCGCCCAGGAGACCCAGTACTTC,CASSPGGGAQETQYF
-,once,TRBV15,TRBJ2-5,TGTGCCACCAGCATCCGTTTGGGGACACGGGGGGCAGAGACCCAGTACTTC,CATSIRLGTRGAETQYF
-,-,TRBV6-5,TRBJ2-7,TGTGCCGCTCAGGCTACAGGGACCTCCTACGAGCAGTACTTC,CAAQATGTSYEQYF
TRBD2,-,TRBV7-3,TRBJ2-1,TGTGCCAGCAGCTTGGCAATAGCGGGGGGCCAGCAGTTCTTC,CASSLAIAGGQQFF
-,-,TRBV7-9,TRBJ1-3,TGTGCCAGCACCTACGCAGGGAACACCATATATTTT,CASTYAGNTIYF
-,-,TRBV7-8,TRBJ1-2,TGTGCCAGCAGCTTAGTGCAGGGAGGCTATGGCTACACCTTC,CASSLVQGGYGYTF
TRBD2,-,TRBV19,TRBJ2-7,TGTGCCAGTAGTATCGGGCGGGAGTACGAGCAGTACTTC,CASSIGREYEQYF
TRBD1,-,TRBV6-7,TRBJ2-2,TGTGCCAGCAGTTACTCCGGACAGGGAAACACCGGGGAGCTGTTTTTT,CASSYSGQGNTGELFF
-,once,TRBV9,TRBJ1-2,TGTGCCAGCAGCGTTGGCGGGGGTAACGGTGGCTACACCTTC,CASSVGGGNGGYTF
-,-,TRBV5-1,TRBJ2-3,TGCGCCAGCAGCTTGGAAGGGGCGGAACTAGATACGCAGTATTTT,CASSLEGAELDTQYF
-,-,TRBV18,TRBJ1-3,TGTGCCAGCTCTTCAATCTCTGGAAACACCATATATTTT,CASSSISGNTIYF
TRBD1,-,TRBV6-5,TRBJ1-2,TGTGCCAGCCGGTCTGAGGACAGGGTGGTGTATGGCTACACCTTC,CASRSEDRVVYGYTF
TRBD2,-,TRBV27,TRBJ2-6,TGTGCCAGCAGTTTATCGTTTCCGGGACTAGCGGGGGCCCTGACTTTC,CASSLSFPGLAGALTF
TRBD1,once,TRBV7-6,TRBJ1-1,TGTGCCAGCAGCCCCACAGGGGAGCAGATGAACACTGAAGCTTTCTTT,CASSPTGEQMNTEAFF
-,-,TRBV11-2,TRBJ2-2,TGTGCCAGCAGCTTTACCCAGGCGGGCGGGGAGCTGTTTTTT,CASSFTQAGGELFF
-,few,TRBV5-4,TRBJ1-2,TGTGCCAGCAGCTTGGAAGGCAGGGCTAACTATGGCTACACCTTC,CASSLEGRANYGYTF
-,-,TRBV5-1,TRBJ2-3,TGCGCCAGCAGCTTGGCCAAGAGGGCAGATACGCAGTATTTT,CASSLAKRADTQYF
TRBD1,few,TRBV19,TRBJ1-1,TGTGCCAGTAGTATCGGACAGGCGTTGAACACTGAAGCTTTCTTT,CASSIGQALNTEAFF
-,once,TRBV7-2,TRBJ2-2,TGTGCCAGCAGCTTAGAATCTAACACCGGGGAGCTGTTTTTT,CASSLESNTGELFF
-,-,TRBV9,TRBJ2-2,TGTGCCGGATCGGGGGGCTCCCCTGTGGGCGGGGAGCTGTTTTTT,CAGSGGSPVGGELFF
-,-,TRBV6-1,TRBJ1-2,TGTGCCAGCAGTGAAACGAGTGTCTATGGCTACACCTTC,CASSETSVYGYTF
-,once,TRBV6-2/TRBV6-3,TRBJ2-3,TGTGCCAGCAGTACGCGGGGAGATACGCAGTATTTT,CASSTRGDTQYF
-,once,TRBV5-5,TRBJ2-1,TGTGCCAGCAGCCCCACTGGCTCCTACAATGAGCAGTTCTTC,CASSPTGSYNEQFF
-,-,TRBV6-6,TRBJ1-1,TGTGCCAGCAGTCCAGAGAACACTGAAGCTTTCTTT,CASSPENTEAFF
TRBD1,few,TRBV6-1,TRBJ2-1,TGTGCCAGCAGTGAGACAGGGGGCAGGTCCGACAATGAGCAGTTCTTC,CASSETGGRSDNEQFF
-,few,TRBV27,TRBJ2-1,TGTGCCAGCAGTTTATCATCGTTTCAGAAAAACAATGAGCAGTTCTTC,CASSLSSFQKNNEQFF
TRBD1,-,TRBV9,TRBJ2-7,TGTGCCAGCAGCATCAACTGGGACAGTTCCTACGAGCAGTACTTC,CASSINWDSSYEQYF
TRBD2,-,TRBV7-2,TRBJ2-7,TGTGCCAGCAGCCGTCCGACTAGCGGGGCCTACGAGCAGTACTTC,CASSRPTSGAYEQYF
TRBD2,-,TRBV25-1,TRBJ2-1,TGTGCCAGCAGTGGAGGAAGGGAGGGTCAGAACAATGAGCAGTTCTTC,CASSGGREGQNNEQFF
TRBD2,-,TRBV19,TRBJ2-3,TGTGCCAGTAGTACGGGGGGGGCGGGCACAGATACGCAGTATTTT,CASSTGGAGTDTQYF
TRBD1,-,TRBV6-2/TRBV6-3,TRBJ1-2,TGTGCCAGCAGTAAAGGACAGGGGGCCTATGGCTACACCTTC,CASSKGQGAYGYTF
TRBD2,-,TRBV5-5,TRBJ2-5,TGTGCCAGCAGACTAGCGGGACAAGAGACCCAGTACTTC,CASRLAGQETQYF
TRBD1,-,TRBV19,TRBJ1-2,TGTGCCAGTAATTCACAGGGGGCGACCCGCTACACCTTC,CASNSQGATRYTF
TRBD1,-,TRBV6-5,TRBJ1-2,TGTGCCAGCAACTCCGGGACAGGGATATTTGGCTACACCTTC,CASNSGTGIFGYTF
-,-,TRBV4-2,TRBJ2-1,TGTGCCAGCAGCCAGGACCTCGGGACTCCATACAATGAGCAGTTCTTC,CASSQDLGTPYNEQFF
TRBD2,-,TRBV11-3,TRBJ2-1,TGTGCCAGCAGCTCGGGGGGCTACAATGAGCAGTTCTTC,CASSSGGYNEQFF
TRBD1,-,TRBV5-8,TRBJ1-2,TGTGCCAGCAGCTTGGCGGGGACAGGGGGCTTTATTAAGGATGGCTACACCTTC,CASSLAGTGGFIKDGYTF
-,-,TRBV21-1,TRBJ2-3,TGTGCCAGCAGCAAAGCCGCTCGAGGGAGCACAGATACGCAGTATTTT,CASSKAARGSTDTQYF
-,few,TRBV5-6,TRBJ2-2,TGTGCCAGCAGCTTAGAACTGAACACCGGGGAGCTGTTTTTT,CASSLELNTGELFF